The 17 T cell receptor beta chains given below trace back to one sample, sequenced in a study of cytomegalovirus exposure and HLA in healthy donors (dated by TCRdb to about 2017). Library creation used the immunoSEQ multiplex PCR assay. For the multiplex PCR, a mixture combining 60 forward primers for TCR Vbeta segments and 13 reverse primers for TCR Jbeta segments was used. TCRdb re-hosts the immuneACCESS table, in-frame sequences only. Its copies lack some clones; in the studies checked, an unresolved V gene accounts for under half of them, and the cause for the rest is not known. The sample table holds more than 250,000 clones, of which 70% to 90% were seen once. About 2% of the sample goes to the ten largest clones. Sequenced: PBMCs. These receptors all stem from a woman aged 18 to 35 in good health and CMV-seronegative.

The chain couples TRBV11-2 to TRBJ2-1; 8 bases are shared with TRBD1. V shed 5 bases, J shed 2 bases, and the junction held 11 bases outside the gene matches. Germline lookup yields CDR1 SGHAT and CDR2 FQNNGV. This CDR3 is 17 amino acids long. The CDR3 DNA follows: TGTGCCAGCAGCCCAACCGGGACAGGAGCCACCTACAATGAGCAGTTCTTC. This translates into CASSPTGTGATYNEQFF.

J is TRBJ1-1 and V is TRBV7-9; D is unclear. Trimming cost V 3 bases and J 0 bases, with 8 bases left between them. The germline V gene encodes CDR1 SEHNR and CDR2 FQNEAQ (reference sequence). The CDR3 runs 14 residues. CDR3 DNA: TGTGCCAGCAGCTTTACTTCCATGAACACTGAAGCTTTCTTT. As protein: CASSFTSMNTEAFF.

The chain carries TRBV4-1 and TRBJ1-4, with 9 bases that match TRBD1. This CDR3 has 15 residues. The germline V gene encodes CDR1 MGHRA and CDR2 YSYEKL. Trimming cost V 1 base and J 5 bases; bases outside gene matches: 2. CDR3 amino acids: CASSQVGTGNEKLFF. The DNA for the CDR3 is TGCGCCAGCAGCCAAGTGGGGACAGGGAATGAAAAACTGTTTTTT.

Note on this clone: One end of the junction fails to match germline, which may point to a read error. The CDR3 sequence is CASSLGLGQETQYF. The CDR3 DNA sequence: TGCGCCAGCAGTTTGGGACTAGGACAAGAGACCCAGTACTTC. The chain is built from TRBV5-1 and TRBJ2-5, with TRBD2 matching over 8 bases. Germline V lookup: CDR1 SGHRS, CDR2 YFSETQ. The CDR3 has 14 residues.

This sequence joins TRBV19 and TRBJ1-1; 8 bases fit TRBD1. After removal of 10 bases from V and 0 bases from J, the junction contained 4 bases not matched to a gene. Germline assignment: CDR1 LNHDA and CDR2 SQIVND (reference sequence). The CDR3 has 13 residues. The DNA of the CDR3 is TGTGCCACGAGGACAGGGCTGAACACTGAAGCTTTCTTT. Protein sequence: CATRTGLNTEAFF.

There are a few counts of this clone. V and J are TRBV28 and TRBJ2-7; TRBD1 agrees at 11 bases. The germline V gene has CDR1 MDHEN and CDR2 SYDVKM. The CDR3 has 15 residues. V lost 4 bases to trimming and J lost 7 bases; unmatched junction nucleotides: 9. The CDR3 loop is CASSSPGQGVEEQYF. DNA of the CDR3: TGTGCCAGCAGTTCACCGGGACAGGGGGTCGAGGAGCAGTACTTC.

This clone was seen only once. The V gene is TRBV10-1, the J gene TRBJ2-5; 11 nucleotides line up with TRBD2. With V trimmed by 4 bases and J by 4 bases, 2 bases remained unmatched. Germline V gene lookup returns CDR1 WNHNN and CDR2 SYGVQD (reference sequence). This CDR3 region has 14 residues. For the CDR3, the DNA is TGCGCCAGCAGTGCAACTAGCGGGGGAGAGACCCAGTACTTC. Translated: CASSATSGGETQYF.

This chain connects TRBV6-1 to TRBJ1-2; 10 bases are shared with TRBD1. The CDR3 is 15 amino acids. Unmatched junction bases numbered 5, after V lost 5 bases and J lost 2 bases. The germline V gene encodes CDR1 MNHNS and CDR2 SASEGT. CDR3 DNA sequence: TGTGCCAGCAGTCTAGGGGACAGGGGAAACTATGGCTACACCTTC. Amino acid sequence: CASSLGDRGNYGYTF.

This clone has only one observation. CDR3 region: CASSLGTGAGEQYF. In nucleotides, the CDR3 is TGTGCCAGCAGCTTAGGGACAGGGGCCGGCGAGCAGTACTTC. This sequence joins TRBV28 and TRBJ2-7, with 10 nucleotides matching TRBD1. The CDR3 totals 14 residues. V gave up 6 bases and J gave up 6 bases; unmatched junction bases: 8. Germline V gives CDR1 MDHEN, CDR2 SYDVKM. Combining the CDR3 with reference TRBV28 and TRBJ2-7 gives the whole variable domain DVKVTQSSRYLVKRTGEKVFLECVQDMDHENMFWYRQDPGLGLRLIYFSYDVKMKEKGDIPEGYSVSREKKERFSLILESASTNQTSMYLCASSLGTGAGEQYFGPGTRLTVT.

Comments on this clone: Other DNA sequences in the sample encode the same CDR3. This sequence joins TRBV6-5 and TRBJ1-1; 7 bases are shared with TRBD1. Germline V gives CDR1 MNHEY, CDR2 SVGAGI. V gave up 3 bases and J gave up 1 base; unmatched junction bases: 2. CDR3 size: 14 residues. DNA for the CDR3: TGTGCCAGCAGTTATTCAGGGGGGAACACTGAAGCTTTCTTT. It is translated as CASSYSGGNTEAFF.

The chain carries TRBV13 and TRBJ2-3; 12 bases line up with TRBD2. V trimming: 0 bases; J trimming: 12 bases; junction bases outside the gene matches: 10. The V gene's germline CDR1 is PRHDT and CDR2 FYEKMQ (reference sequence). The CDR3 is 16 residues long. CDR3 in amino acids: CASSLGTSGGPLCQYF. DNA for the CDR3: TGTGCCAGCAGCTTAGGGACTAGCGGGGGCCCTCTCTGTCAGTATTTT.

CDR3 coding DNA: TGTGCCAGCAGTCCAGCGGGGAGTGGGTCCTACGAGCAGTACTTC. Its translation: CASSPAGSGSYEQYF. The chain recombines TRBV5-5 with TRBJ2-7; TRBD2 matches 7 bases. With 5 bases clipped from V and 1 base from J, the junction kept 9 bases outside the gene matches. This CDR3 contains 15 residues. CDR1 is SGHKS and CDR2 is YYEKEE in the germline V gene (reference sequence).

V usage is TRBV7-8 and J usage is TRBJ2-1; D is perhaps TRBD1 (6 bases). The length of the CDR3 is 16 residues. Germline values: CDR1 SGHVS, CDR2 FQNEAQ. V was trimmed by 5 bases and J by 5 bases, leaving 19 bases between them. The CDR3 DNA reads as TGTGCCAGCAGCCCCCCCCAAGGGGGATCTAACAATGAGCAGTTCTTC. It yields the protein CASSPPQGGSNNEQFF.

The chain joins TRBV7-2 to TRBJ2-3, with 7 bases matching TRBD1. Germline assignment: CDR1 SGHTA and CDR2 FQGNSA. The CDR3 sequence is 12 residues long. The V gene end was trimmed by 3 bases and the J gene end by 10 bases; junction bases not matched to a gene: 4. The chain's CDR3 is CASSFDRVSQYF. CDR3 DNA: TGTGCCAGCAGCTTCGACAGGGTGTCGCAGTATTTT.

V is TRBV11-2 and J is TRBJ2-3, with D maybe TRBD2 (5 bases). The CDR3 spans 17 residues. The germline V gene encodes CDR1 SGHAT and CDR2 FQNNGV. The V end lost 1 base, the J end lost 0 bases, and 14 bases lay between the germline ends. CDR3 DNA: TGTGCCAGCAGCTTAGCTCTGGCGGGCCCTAGCACAGATACGCAGTATTTT. Translation: CASSLALAGPSTDTQYF.

V usage is TRBV29-1 and J usage is TRBJ2-7, with D uncertain. Germline V gene data show CDR1 as SQVTM and CDR2 as ANQGSEA. Trimming stripped 0 bases from V and 4 bases from J, with 7 bases between. This CDR3 spans 12 amino acids. CDR3 sequence: CSVEDGDYEQYF. The DNA for the CDR3 is TGCAGCGTTGAAGATGGAGATTACGAGCAGTACTTC.

The chain employs TRBV30 and TRBJ2-7, with D perhaps matching TRBD1 (6 bases). This CDR3 has 13 amino acids. V dropped 5 bases and J dropped 0 bases, with 11 bases sitting between them. Germline CDR1 GTSNPN, CDR2 SVGIG (reference sequence). CDR3 DNA sequence: TGTGCCTGGGAAACAGGGCTCTCCTACGAGCAGTACTTC. Encoded protein: CAWETGLSYEQYF.